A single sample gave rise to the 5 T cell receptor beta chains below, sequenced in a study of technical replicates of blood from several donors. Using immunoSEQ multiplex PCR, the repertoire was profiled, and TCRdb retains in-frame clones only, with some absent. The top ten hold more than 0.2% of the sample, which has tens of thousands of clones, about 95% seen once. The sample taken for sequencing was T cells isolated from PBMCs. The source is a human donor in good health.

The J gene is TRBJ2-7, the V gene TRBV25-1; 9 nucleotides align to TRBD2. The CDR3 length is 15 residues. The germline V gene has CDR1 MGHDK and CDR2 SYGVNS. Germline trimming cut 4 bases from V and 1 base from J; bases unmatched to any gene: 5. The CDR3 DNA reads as TGTGCCAGCAGTGCTGGGACTAGCATATCCTACGAGCAGTACTTC. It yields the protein CASSAGTSISYEQYF.

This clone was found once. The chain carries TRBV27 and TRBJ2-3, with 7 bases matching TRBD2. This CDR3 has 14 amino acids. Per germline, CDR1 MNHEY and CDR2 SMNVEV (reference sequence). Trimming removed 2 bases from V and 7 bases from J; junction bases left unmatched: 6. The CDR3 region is CASSLRAGLNTQYF. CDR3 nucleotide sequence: TGTGCCAGCAGTTTACGAGCGGGGCTAAATACGCAGTATTTT.

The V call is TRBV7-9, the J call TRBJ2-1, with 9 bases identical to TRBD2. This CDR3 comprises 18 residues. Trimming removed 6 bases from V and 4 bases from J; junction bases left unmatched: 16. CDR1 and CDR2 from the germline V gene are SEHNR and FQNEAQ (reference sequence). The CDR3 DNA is TGTGCCAGCAGAGGGCAGGGAGGTAGCGGGAGATCGTACAATGAGCAGTTCTTC. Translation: CASRGQGGSGRSYNEQFF.

As DNA, the CDR3 is TGTGCCAGCAGCTTAATCCCGGCGGCCGGCACCTACAATGAGCAGTTCTTC. This sequence encodes CASSLIPAAGTYNEQFF. This chain uses TRBV7-3 with TRBJ2-1; no clear D gene. The germline V gene encodes CDR1 SGHTA and CDR2 FQGTGA. Trimming pared 1 base from V and 2 bases from J, leaving 15 bases between. This CDR3 spans 17 amino acids.

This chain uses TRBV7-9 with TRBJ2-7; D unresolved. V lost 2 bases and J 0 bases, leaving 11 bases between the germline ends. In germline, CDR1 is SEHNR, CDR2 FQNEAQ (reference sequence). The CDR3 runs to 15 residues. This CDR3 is CASSLWPGTSYEQYF. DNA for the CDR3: TGTGCCAGCAGCTTATGGCCAGGTACCTCCTACGAGCAGTACTTC.